These T cell receptor beta chains were read from a single sample in a study of chemoradiotherapy in HPV16-positive cancers. TCRdb's copy holds only in-frame clones and misses some; the assay was immunoSEQ multiplex PCR. The sample yields over 30,000 clones, roughly 86% seen once. The sample consisted of blood, taken from a patient who underwent chemoradiotherapy. The receptors were sampled from a human donor with HPV-associated anogenital cancer. Both conserved end residues are part of each CDR3. The order of the fields is D gene, V gene, J gene, clone size, CDR3 DNA, CDR3 protein. The D gene is left open where the match is weak. Where a row states a size, it is once, few, many or the class of an expanded clone; other rows omit it.

TRBD1	TRBV10-3	TRBJ1-4	NA	TGTGCCATCAGTGAAGGGACAGCGGATGGAAAACTGTTTTTT	CAISEGTADGKLFF
NA	TRBV6-6	TRBJ1-6	NA	TGTGCCAGCAGTTACCTTGGGGAGTCACCCCTCCACTTT	CASSYLGESPLHF
NA	TRBV28	TRBJ2-2	NA	TGTGCCAGCTCCCTTGGGGTCGGGGAGCTGTTTTTT	CASSLGVGELFF
TRBD1	TRBV7-9	TRBJ1-4	NA	TGTGCCAGCAGCGAGGGGACAGCCAAGAATGAAAAACTGTTTTTT	CASSEGTAKNEKLFF
NA	TRBV30	TRBJ2-7	once	TGTGCCTGGATGTCCGAAGAGGGTTACTACGAGCAGTACTTC	CAWMSEEGYYEQYF
NA	TRBV15	TRBJ1-6	NA	TGTGCCACCGGGGGGGGCTATAATTCACCCCTCCACTTT	CATGGGYNSPLHF
NA	TRBV28	TRBJ2-7	NA	TGTGCCAGCAGTACCCGACAGGTCACCTACGAGCAGTACTTC	CASSTRQVTYEQYF
TRBD1	TRBV29-1	TRBJ2-1	NA	TGCAGCGTTGAAGGTACCCCGACAGGGGTCAATGAGCAGTTCTTC	CSVEGTPTGVNEQFF
TRBD1	TRBV18	TRBJ2-6	NA	TGTGCCAGCTCACGGGACAGTCCCTCTGGGGCCAACGTCCTGACTTTC	CASSRDSPSGANVLTF
NA	TRBV6-5	TRBJ1-4	NA	TGTGCCAGCAGTTTTTCGGGGGAAACTAATGAAAAACTGTTTTTT	CASSFSGETNEKLFF